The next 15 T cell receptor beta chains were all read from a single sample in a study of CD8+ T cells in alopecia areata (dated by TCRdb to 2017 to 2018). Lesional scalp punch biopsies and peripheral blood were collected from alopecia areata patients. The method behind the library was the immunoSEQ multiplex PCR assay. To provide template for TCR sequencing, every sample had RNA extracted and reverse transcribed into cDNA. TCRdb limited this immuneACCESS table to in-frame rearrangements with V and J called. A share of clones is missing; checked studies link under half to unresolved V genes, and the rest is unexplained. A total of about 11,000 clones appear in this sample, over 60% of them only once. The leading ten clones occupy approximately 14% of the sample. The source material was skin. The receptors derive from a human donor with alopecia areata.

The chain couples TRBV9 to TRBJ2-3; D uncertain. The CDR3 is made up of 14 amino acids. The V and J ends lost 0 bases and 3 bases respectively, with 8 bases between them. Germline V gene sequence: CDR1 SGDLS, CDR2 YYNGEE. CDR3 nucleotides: TGTGCCAGCAGCGTAGGCCCCCTAACAGATACGCAGTATTTT. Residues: CASSVGPLTDTQYF.

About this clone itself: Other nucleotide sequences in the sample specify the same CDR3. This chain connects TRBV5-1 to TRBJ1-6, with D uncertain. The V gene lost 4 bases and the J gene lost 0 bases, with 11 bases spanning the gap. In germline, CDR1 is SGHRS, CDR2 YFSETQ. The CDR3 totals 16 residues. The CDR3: CASSKDGSSYNSPLHF. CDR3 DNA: TGCGCCAGCAGCAAGGACGGAAGCTCCTATAATTCACCCCTCCACTTT.

DNA of the CDR3: TGTGCCAGCAGTGAAACGGCAGTTGATAATTCACCCCTCCACTTT. It codes for CASSETAVDNSPLHF. The chain joins TRBV2 to TRBJ1-6, with D unclear. Trimming stripped 2 bases from V and 5 bases from J, with 10 bases between. CDR1 and CDR2 from the germline V gene are SNHLY and FYNNEI. This CDR3 has 15 residues.

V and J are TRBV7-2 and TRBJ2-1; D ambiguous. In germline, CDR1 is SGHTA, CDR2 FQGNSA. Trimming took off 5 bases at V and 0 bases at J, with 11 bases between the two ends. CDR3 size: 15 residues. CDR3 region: CASSPSASSYNEQFF. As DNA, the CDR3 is TGTGCCAGCAGCCCATCGGCAAGCTCCTACAATGAGCAGTTCTTC.

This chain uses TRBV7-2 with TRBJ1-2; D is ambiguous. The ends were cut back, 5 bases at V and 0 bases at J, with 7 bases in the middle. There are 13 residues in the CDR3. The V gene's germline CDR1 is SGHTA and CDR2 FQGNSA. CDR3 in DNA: TGTGCCAGCAGCCCTGATTCTAACTATGGCTACACCTTC. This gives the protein CASSPDSNYGYTF.

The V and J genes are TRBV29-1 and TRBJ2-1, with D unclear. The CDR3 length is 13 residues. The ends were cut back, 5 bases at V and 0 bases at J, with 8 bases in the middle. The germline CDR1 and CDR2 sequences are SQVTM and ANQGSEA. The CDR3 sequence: CSVTESSYNEQFF. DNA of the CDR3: TGCAGCGTTACAGAGAGCTCCTACAATGAGCAGTTCTTC.

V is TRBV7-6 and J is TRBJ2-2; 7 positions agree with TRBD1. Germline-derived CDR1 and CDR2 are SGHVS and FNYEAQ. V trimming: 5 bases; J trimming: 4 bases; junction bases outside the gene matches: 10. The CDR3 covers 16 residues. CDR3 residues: CASSIRQGSSTGELFF. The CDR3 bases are TGTGCCAGCAGCATCCGACAGGGTTCGAGCACCGGGGAGCTGTTTTTT.

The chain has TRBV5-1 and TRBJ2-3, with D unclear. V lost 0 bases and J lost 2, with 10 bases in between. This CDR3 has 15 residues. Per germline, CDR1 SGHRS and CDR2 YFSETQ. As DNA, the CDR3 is TGCGCCAGCAGCTTGGGACACCTTTTCACAGATACGCAGTATTTT. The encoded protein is CASSLGHLFTDTQYF.

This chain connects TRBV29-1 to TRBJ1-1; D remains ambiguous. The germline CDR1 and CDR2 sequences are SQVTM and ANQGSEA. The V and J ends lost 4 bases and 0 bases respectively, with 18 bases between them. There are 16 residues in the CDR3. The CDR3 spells CSVVGTGTPMNTEAFF. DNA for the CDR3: TGCAGCGTTGTAGGTACGGGAACCCCCATGAACACTGAAGCTTTCTTT.

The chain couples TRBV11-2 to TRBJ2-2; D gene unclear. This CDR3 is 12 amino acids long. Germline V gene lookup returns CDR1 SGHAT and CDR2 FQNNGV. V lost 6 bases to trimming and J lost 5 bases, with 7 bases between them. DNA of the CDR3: TGTGCCAGCAGTCACGGGACCGGGGAGCTGTTTTTT. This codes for CASSHGTGELFF.

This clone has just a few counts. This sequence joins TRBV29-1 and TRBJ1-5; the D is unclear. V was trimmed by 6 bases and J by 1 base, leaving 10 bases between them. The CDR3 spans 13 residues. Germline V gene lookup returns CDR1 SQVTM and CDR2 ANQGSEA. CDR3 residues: CSVLTGSNQPQHF. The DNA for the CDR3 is TGCAGCGTCCTGACGGGAAGCAATCAGCCCCAGCATTTT.

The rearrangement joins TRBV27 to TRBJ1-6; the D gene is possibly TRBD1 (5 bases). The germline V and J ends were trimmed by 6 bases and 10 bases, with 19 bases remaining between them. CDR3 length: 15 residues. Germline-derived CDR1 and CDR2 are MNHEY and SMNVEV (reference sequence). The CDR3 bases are TGTGCCAGCAGCCTTCAGCAGGGCGGGGTGTCACCCCTCCACTTT. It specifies CASSLQQGGVSPLHF.

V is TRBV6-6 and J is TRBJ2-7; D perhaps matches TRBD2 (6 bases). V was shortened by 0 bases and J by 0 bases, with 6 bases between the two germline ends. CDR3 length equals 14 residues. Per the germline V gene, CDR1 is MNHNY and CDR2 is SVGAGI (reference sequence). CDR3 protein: CASSYSGGSYEQYF. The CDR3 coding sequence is TGTGCCAGCAGTTACTCGGGGGGCTCCTACGAGCAGTACTTC.

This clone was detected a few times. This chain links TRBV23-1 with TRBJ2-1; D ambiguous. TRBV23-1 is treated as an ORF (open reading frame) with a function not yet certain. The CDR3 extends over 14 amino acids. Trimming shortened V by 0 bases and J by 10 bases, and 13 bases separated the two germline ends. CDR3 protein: CASSQSSRMEEQFF. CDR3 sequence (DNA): TGCGCCAGCAGTCAATCATCTAGAATGGAGGAGCAGTTCTTC.

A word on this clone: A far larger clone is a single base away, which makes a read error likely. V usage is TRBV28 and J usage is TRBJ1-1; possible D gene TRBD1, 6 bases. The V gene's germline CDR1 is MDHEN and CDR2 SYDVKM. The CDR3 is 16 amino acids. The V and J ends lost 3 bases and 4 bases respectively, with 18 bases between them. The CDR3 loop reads CASSFAGGRPGTEAFF. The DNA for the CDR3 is TGTGCCAGCAGTTTCGCGGGGGGCCGGCCGGGCACTGAAGCTTTCTTT.